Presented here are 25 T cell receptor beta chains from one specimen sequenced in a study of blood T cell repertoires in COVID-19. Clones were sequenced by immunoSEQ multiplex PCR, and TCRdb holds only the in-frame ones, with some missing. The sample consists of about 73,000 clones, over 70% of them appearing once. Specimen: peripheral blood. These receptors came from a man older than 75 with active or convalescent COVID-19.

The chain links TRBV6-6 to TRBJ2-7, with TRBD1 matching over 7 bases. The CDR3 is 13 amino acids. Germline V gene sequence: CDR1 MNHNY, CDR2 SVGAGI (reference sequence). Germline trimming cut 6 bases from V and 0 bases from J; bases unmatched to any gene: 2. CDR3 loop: CASRGQSSYEQYF. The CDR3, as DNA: TGTGCCAGCAGGGGACAGAGCTCCTACGAGCAGTACTTC.

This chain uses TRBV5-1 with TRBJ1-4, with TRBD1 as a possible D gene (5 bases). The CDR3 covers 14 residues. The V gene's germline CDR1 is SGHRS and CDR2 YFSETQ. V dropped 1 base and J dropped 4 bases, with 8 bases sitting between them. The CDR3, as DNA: TGCGCCAGCAGCTTGCGCGGGGGTAATGAAAAACTGTTTTTT. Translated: CASSLRGGNEKLFF.

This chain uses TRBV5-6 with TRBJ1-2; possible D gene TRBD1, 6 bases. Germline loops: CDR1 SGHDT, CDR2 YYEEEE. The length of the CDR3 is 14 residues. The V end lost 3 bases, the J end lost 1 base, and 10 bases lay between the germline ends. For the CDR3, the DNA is TGTGCCAGCAGCTCAGGACAGTTTAACTATGGCTACACCTTC. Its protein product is CASSSGQFNYGYTF.

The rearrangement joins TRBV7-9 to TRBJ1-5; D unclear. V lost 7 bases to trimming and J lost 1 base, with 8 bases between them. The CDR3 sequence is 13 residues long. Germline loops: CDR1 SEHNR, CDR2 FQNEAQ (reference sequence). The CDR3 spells CASNRGSNQPQHF. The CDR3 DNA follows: TGTGCCAGCAACCGAGGGAGCAATCAGCCCCAGCATTTT.

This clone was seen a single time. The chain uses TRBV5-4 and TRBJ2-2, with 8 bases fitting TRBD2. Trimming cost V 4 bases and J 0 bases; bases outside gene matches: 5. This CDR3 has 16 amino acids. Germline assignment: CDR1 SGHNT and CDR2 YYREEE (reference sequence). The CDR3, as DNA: TGTGCCAGCAGCGCCAGCGGGAGTACGAACACCGGGGAGCTGTTTTTT. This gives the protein CASSASGSTNTGELFF.

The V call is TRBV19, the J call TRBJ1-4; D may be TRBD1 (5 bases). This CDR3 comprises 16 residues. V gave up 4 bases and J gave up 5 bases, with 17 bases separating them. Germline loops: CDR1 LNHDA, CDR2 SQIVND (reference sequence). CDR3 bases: TGTGCCAGTAGTAGCCCACGGACAACGCCGAATGAAAAACTGTTTTTT. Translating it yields CASSSPRTTPNEKLFF.

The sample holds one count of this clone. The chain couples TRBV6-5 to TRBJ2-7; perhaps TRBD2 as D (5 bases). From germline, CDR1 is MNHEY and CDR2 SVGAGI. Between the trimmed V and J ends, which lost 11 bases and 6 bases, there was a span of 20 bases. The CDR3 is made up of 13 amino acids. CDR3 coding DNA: TGTGCCCGAGCCCCGGGATCGTGGATCGAGCAGTACTTC. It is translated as CARAPGSWIEQYF.

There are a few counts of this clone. The CDR3 region is CASSLTEGDPLHF. The CDR3 nucleotides read TGCGCCAGCAGCCTAACAGAGGGGGATCCCCTCCACTTT. This chain links TRBV5-1 with TRBJ1-6, with D perhaps matching TRBD1 (6 bases). The CDR3 is 13 residues long. V was pared by 4 bases and J by 13 bases, with 15 bases between. The germline CDR1 and CDR2 sequences are SGHRS and YFSETQ.

This CDR3 is CASSLGTPNEKLFF. CDR3 DNA sequence: TGTGCCAGCAGCTTAGGAACACCTAATGAAAAACTGTTTTTT. The chain is built from TRBV7-9 and TRBJ1-4; D gene unclear. Trimming stripped 1 base from V and 3 bases from J, with 6 bases between. This CDR3 has 14 residues. Germline loops: CDR1 SEHNR, CDR2 FQNEAQ (reference sequence).

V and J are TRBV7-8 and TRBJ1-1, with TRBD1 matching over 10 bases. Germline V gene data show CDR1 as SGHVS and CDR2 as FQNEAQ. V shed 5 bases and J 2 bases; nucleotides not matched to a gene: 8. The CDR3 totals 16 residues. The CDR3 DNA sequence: TGTGCCAGCAGCGCCCGGGACAGGGGATCTAACACTGAAGCTTTCTTT. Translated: CASSARDRGSNTEAFF.

CDR3 sequence (DNA): TGTGCCAGCAGCGATGCCGGGACAGGGACAACACCCCTCCACTTT. This translates into CASSDAGTGTTPLHF. The chain joins TRBV9 to TRBJ1-6; 9 bases agree with TRBD1. Trimming took 3 bases from V and 11 from J; bases not matched to a gene: 9. Germline V gives CDR1 SGDLS, CDR2 YYNGEE. The CDR3 is 15 residues long.

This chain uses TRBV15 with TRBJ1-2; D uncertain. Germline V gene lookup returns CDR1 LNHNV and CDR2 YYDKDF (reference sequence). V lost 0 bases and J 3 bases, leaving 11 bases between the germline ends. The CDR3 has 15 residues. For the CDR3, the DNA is TGTGCCACCAGCAGAGACGGGGTTAAACACTATGGCTACACCTTC. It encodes CATSRDGVKHYGYTF.

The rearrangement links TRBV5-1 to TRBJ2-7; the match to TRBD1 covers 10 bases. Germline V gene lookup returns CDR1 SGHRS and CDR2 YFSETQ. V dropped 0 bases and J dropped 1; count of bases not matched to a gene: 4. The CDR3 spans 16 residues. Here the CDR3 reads CASSLGGTGVSYEQYF. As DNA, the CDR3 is TGCGCCAGCAGCTTGGGAGGGACAGGGGTTTCCTACGAGCAGTACTTC.

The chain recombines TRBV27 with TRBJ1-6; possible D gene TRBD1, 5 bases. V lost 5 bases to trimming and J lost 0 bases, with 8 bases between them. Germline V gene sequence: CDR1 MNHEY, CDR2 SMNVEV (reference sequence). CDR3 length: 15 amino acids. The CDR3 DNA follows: TGTGCCAGCAGTGGGGGGACCTCCTATAATTCACCCCTCCACTTT. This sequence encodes CASSGGTSYNSPLHF.

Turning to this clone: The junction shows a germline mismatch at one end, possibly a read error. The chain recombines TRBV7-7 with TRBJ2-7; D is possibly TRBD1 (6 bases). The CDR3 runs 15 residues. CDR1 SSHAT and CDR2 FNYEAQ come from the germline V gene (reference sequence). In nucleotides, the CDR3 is TGTGCTAGCAGCTTAGTAATACAGGGTACCGGCGAGCAGTACTTC. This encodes CASSLVIQGTGEQYF.

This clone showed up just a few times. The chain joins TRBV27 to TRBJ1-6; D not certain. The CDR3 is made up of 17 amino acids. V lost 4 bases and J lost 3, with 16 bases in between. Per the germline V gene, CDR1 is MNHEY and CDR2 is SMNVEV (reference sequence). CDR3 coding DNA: TGTGCCAGCAGTTCCCCGGCGGCGGGCGGCTATAATTCACCCCTCCACTTT. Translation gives CASSSPAAGGYNSPLHF.

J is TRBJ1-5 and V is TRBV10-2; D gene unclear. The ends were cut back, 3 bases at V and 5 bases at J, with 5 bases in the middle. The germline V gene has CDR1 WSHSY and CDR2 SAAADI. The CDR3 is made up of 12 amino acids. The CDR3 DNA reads TGCGCCAGCAGTGACCCCGATCAGCCCCAGCATTTT. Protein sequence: CASSDPDQPQHF.

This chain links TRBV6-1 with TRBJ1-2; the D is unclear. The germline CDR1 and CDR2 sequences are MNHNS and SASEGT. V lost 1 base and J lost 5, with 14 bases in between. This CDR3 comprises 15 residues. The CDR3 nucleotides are TGTGCCAGCAGTGAAGGATCGGCGGGAGGGTATGGCTACACCTTC. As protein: CASSEGSAGGYGYTF.

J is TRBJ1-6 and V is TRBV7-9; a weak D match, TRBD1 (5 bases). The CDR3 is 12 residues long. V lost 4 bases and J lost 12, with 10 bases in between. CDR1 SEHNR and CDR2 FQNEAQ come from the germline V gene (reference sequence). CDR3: CASSSSGGPLHF. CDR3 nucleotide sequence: TGTGCCAGCAGCTCCTCCGGGGGACCCCTCCACTTT.

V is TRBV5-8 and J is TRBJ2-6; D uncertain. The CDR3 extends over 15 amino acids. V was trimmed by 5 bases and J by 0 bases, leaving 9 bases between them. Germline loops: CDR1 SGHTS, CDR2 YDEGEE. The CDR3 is CASRVQYSGANVLTF. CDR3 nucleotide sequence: TGTGCCAGCAGAGTACAGTACTCTGGGGCCAACGTCCTGACTTTC.

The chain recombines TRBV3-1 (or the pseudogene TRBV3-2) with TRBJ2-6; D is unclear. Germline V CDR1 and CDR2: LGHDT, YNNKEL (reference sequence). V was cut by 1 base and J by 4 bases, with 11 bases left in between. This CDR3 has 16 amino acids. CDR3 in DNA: TGTGCCAGCAGCCAAGTTTCGGTCTCCGGGGCCAACGTCCTGACTTTC. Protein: CASSQVSVSGANVLTF.

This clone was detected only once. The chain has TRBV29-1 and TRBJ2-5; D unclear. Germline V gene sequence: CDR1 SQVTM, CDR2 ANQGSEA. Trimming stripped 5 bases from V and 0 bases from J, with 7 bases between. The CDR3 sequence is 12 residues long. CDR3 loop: CSVRSYQETQYF. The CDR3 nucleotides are TGCAGCGTTCGGAGCTACCAAGAGACCCAGTACTTC.

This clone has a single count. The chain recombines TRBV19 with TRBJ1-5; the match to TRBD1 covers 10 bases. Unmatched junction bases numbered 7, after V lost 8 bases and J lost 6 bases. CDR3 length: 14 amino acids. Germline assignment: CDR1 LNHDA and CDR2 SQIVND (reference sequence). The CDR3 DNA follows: TGTGCCAGTCGAGAGACAGGGGGCTTTCAGCCCCAGCATTTT. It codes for CASRETGGFQPQHF.

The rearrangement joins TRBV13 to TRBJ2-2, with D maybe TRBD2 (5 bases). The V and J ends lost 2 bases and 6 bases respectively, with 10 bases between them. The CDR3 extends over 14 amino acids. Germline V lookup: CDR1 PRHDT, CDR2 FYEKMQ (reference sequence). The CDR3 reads CASSLSEGAGELFF. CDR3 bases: TGTGCCAGCAGCTTATCAGAGGGCGCCGGGGAGCTGTTTTTT. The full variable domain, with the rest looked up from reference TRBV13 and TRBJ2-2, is AAGVIQSPRHLIKEKRETATLKCYPIPRHDTVYWYQQGPGQDPQFLISFYEKMQSDKGSIPDRFSAQQFSDYHSELNMSSLELGDSALYFCASSLSEGAGELFFGEGSRLTVL.

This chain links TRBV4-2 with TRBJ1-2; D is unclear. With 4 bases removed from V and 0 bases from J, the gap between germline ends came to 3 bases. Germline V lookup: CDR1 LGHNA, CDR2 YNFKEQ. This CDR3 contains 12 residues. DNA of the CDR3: TGTGCCAGCAGCCTAACTAACTATGGCTACACCTTC. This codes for CASSLTNYGYTF.